This T cell receptor (beta chain) was obtained from a study of T-cell reconstitution after alpha-beta-depleted transplantation in children. Preparation of the TCRbeta library involved a method that used unique molecular identifiers. One entry per CDR3 protein, called by TCRdb with MiXCR from the PCR reads. The repertoire holds approximately 98,000 distinct CDR3 sequences, 5.5% to 6.5% seen once, with around 23% in the top ten. The CDR3 runs to 15 residues. Trimming stripped 0 bases from V and 6 bases from J, with 15 bases between. CDR1 and CDR2 from the germline V gene are SGHTA and FQGNSA. Study findings and constraints: Expanded graft clones numbering several hundred reportedly gave rise to alpha-beta T cells about two months after transplant. Among T cells one year after transplant, newly produced cells accounted for most counts and diversity. Surviving recipient cells, namely T cells and thymic progenitors, were the source of high day-60 TCRbeta diversity in some patients.

This clonotype was seen many times. Antigen unknown. V and J are TRBV7-2 and TRBJ2-7; no clear D. This sample comprised PBMCs, mostly from graft donor cells, obtained 360 days after TCRalphabeta/CD19-depleted stem cell transplant. This clonotype was sampled from a male patient between 2 and 10 years old who had a stem cell transplant for acute lymphoblastic leukemia, so the T cells may come from the graft donor. CDR3 coding DNA: TGTGCCAGCAGCTTAGCGCGTAGTCCATTCACCGAGCAGTACTTC. Its translation is CASSLARSPFTEQYF.